The sample holds many counts of the clone carrying this T cell receptor beta chain. Its antigen remains unidentified. The entry originates in a study of CD8 T cells in ankylosing spondylitis. Whole-study results and caveats: Disease-linked clones had a CD8+ phenotype and relatively low frequency in peripheral blood. A motif of 7 or 8 highly homologous TCR beta variants was seen as apparently characteristic of ankylosing spondylitis blood.

The germline gives CDR1 LNHDA, CDR2 SQIVND (reference sequence). This CDR3 contains 15 residues. The V segment lost 9 bases and the J segment 7 bases; nucleotides outside the gene matches: 14. TCRdb re-called the 5' RACE reads through MiXCR, storing one row per CDR3 protein. This table has some 240,000 distinct CDR3 sequences, about 7.3% appearing once. Sequencing was done on a sample of blood, either unsorted or a sorted T cell fraction (not recorded which). The rearrangement uses TRBV19 and TRBJ2-1; TRBD2 matches at 8 bases. The origin of this receptor is a male donor with ankylosing spondylitis. DNA of the CDR3: TGTGCCAGCCTTCGGACTAGCCTCAGACGGAATGAGCAGTTCTTC. Residues: CASLRTSLRRNEQFF.